This section outlines one T cell receptor (beta chain) sequence together with its context. What it recognizes is unknown. The assay ran at deep level. TCRdb keeps only in-frame clones here, not all; method: immunoSEQ multiplex PCR. The table includes 2.3 million or so clones, approximately 93% detected once. The data were obtained in a study of shared clonotypes between healthy human individuals. Overall study: The study enrolled two women and a few men aged 18 to 49.

The CDR3 spans 14 residues. V shed 4 bases and J shed 6 bases, with 15 bases lying between them. The V gene's germline CDR1 is MDHEN and CDR2 SYDVKM. Study-wide results and caveats: Generally, estimated richness proved larger in naive subsets than it did in memory subsets.

The source of this sequence is a man younger than 35 in good health. Some clones in this sample may be carry-over from other donors' samples. V gene TRBV28 combines with J gene TRBJ1-1; D possibly corresponds to TRBD1 (5 bases). Sequenced input: naive CD4+ T cells from PBMCs. Subset: CD45RA+ positively selected. The CDR3 DNA reads as TGTGCCAGCAGTTCGGGCGGGGGGTCCTCTGAAGCTTTCTTT. It is translated as CASSSGGGSSEAFF.